Below, 13 T cell receptor beta chains from the same sample are listed, as sequenced in a study of siplizumab effects on memory and regulatory T cells. Only in-frame clones appear in the TCRdb table, and some are missing; sequencing was by immunoSEQ multiplex PCR. This repertoire shows roughly 62,000 clones, 90% to 95% found once; its top ten account for approximately 38%. Sequencing was performed on CD8+ T cells sorted from blood. These receptors originate from a human donor in good health.

The genes are TRBV6-5 and TRBJ2-5; no clear D gene. Trimming removed 2 bases from V and 3 bases from J, with 7 bases in between. The CDR3 runs 13 residues. Per germline, CDR1 MNHEY and CDR2 SVGAGI. As DNA, the CDR3 is TGTGCCAGCAGTTACGGCAGAGAAGAGACCCAGTACTTC. Residues: CASSYGREETQYF.

The J gene is TRBJ1-3, the V gene TRBV13; D remains unclear. CDR3 size: 15 residues. Trimming removed 2 bases at V and 0 bases at J, with 8 bases between. Per the germline V gene, CDR1 is PRHDT and CDR2 is FYEKMQ (reference sequence). CDR3 residues: CASSLTRSSGNTIYF. The DNA of the CDR3 is TGTGCCAGCAGCTTAACTAGGAGCTCTGGAAACACCATATATTTT.

The chain links TRBV28 to TRBJ2-7; the match to TRBD2 covers 12 bases. Germline V gene sequence: CDR1 MDHEN, CDR2 SYDVKM. Losses at the gene ends were 5 bases for V and 0 bases for J; bases not matched to a gene: 11. The CDR3 totals 18 residues. In nucleotides, the CDR3 is TGTGCCAGCAGTCCTAGATACGGACTAGCGGGGAGCTCCTACGAGCAGTACTTC. Amino acid sequence: CASSPRYGLAGSSYEQYF.

This chain uses TRBV28 with TRBJ1-5; D gene unclear. CDR1 is MDHEN and CDR2 is SYDVKM in the germline V gene. The CDR3 is 17 amino acids. Trimming left V 3 bases short and J 0 bases short, with 15 bases between. The CDR3 DNA sequence: TGTGCCAGCAGTTTTGGGAGGGTCGGGTTTAGCAATCAGCCCCAGCATTTT. Its translation is CASSFGRVGFSNQPQHF.

This sequence joins TRBV5-1 and TRBJ2-7; 8 bases are a match to TRBD2. With V trimmed by 4 bases and J by 6 bases, 9 bases remained unmatched. Per the germline V gene, CDR1 is SGHRS and CDR2 is YFSETQ. This CDR3 region has 14 residues. CDR3 nucleotide sequence: TGCGCCAGCAGCAAGTCGTCGGGGGGGTTCGAGCAGTACTTC. Translated, it gives CASSKSSGGFEQYF. Drawing the rest from reference TRBV5-1 and TRBJ2-7, the complete variable domain is KAGVTQTPRYLIKTRGQQVTLSCSPISGHRSVSWYQQTPGQGLQFLFEYFSETQRNKGNFPGRFSGRQFSNSRSEMNVSTLELGDSALYLCASSKSSGGFEQYFGPGTRLTVT.

The chain carries TRBV7-9 and TRBJ1-2; TRBD1 agrees at 7 bases. The J segment lost 2 bases and the V segment lost 6 bases, leaving 3 bases of the junction unmatched. CDR3 length equals 13 residues. CDR1 is SEHNR, CDR2 FQNEAQ, per germline (reference sequence). The DNA for the CDR3 is TGTGCCAGCAGGCCGACAGGGAACTATGGCTACACCTTC. It yields the protein CASRPTGNYGYTF.

This clone was detected once. The genes are TRBV12-5 and TRBJ2-1, with 15 bases aligning to TRBD2. Per the germline V gene, CDR1 is LGHNT and CDR2 is FRNRAP. There are 17 residues in the CDR3. J lost 5 bases, V lost 4 bases, and 6 bases had no gene match. The CDR3 nucleotides read TGTGCTAGTGGTTGGACTAGCGGGAGGGAATTTCACAATGAGCAGTTCTTC. It translates to CASGWTSGREFHNEQFF.

The V and J genes are TRBV6-4 and TRBJ1-2, with a possible D match to TRBD1 (5 bases). This CDR3 is 13 amino acids long. CDR1 is MRHNA and CDR2 is SNTAGT in the germline V gene. V was clipped by 6 bases and J by 8 bases, with 16 bases between them. CDR3 amino acids: CASSASGVEGYTF. The CDR3 coding sequence is TGTGCCAGCAGCGCGTCGGGGGTTGAAGGCTACACCTTC.

In DNA form, the CDR3 reads TGTGCCAGCAGTCCTCCCGGGACGAACACCGGGGAGCTGTTTTTT. Its protein is CASSPPGTNTGELFF. The chain recombines TRBV28 with TRBJ2-2; perhaps TRBD2 as D (5 bases). The germline gives CDR1 MDHEN, CDR2 SYDVKM. V was shortened by 5 bases and J by 0 bases, with 10 bases between the two germline ends. This CDR3 comprises 15 residues.

The CDR3 spells CASSTNTGELFF. As DNA, the CDR3 is TGTGCCAGCAGTACCAACACCGGGGAGCTGTTTTTT. This chain links TRBV27 with TRBJ2-2; no clear D gene. Germline assignment: CDR1 MNHEY and CDR2 SMNVEV (reference sequence). The length of the CDR3 is 12 residues. Trimming took off 5 bases at V and 2 bases at J, with 3 bases between the two ends.

The gene calls are TRBV2 and TRBJ2-7; 7 bases are shared with TRBD2. Trimming cost V 8 bases and J 6 bases; bases outside gene matches: 4. CDR1 and CDR2 from the germline V gene are SNHLY and FYNNEI. The CDR3 is 11 amino acids. CDR3 in DNA: TGTGCCAGCGGACTAGTTTCCGAGCAGTACTTC. Translation: CASGLVSEQYF.

The J gene is TRBJ1-2, the V gene TRBV28, with D perhaps matching TRBD1 (5 bases). This CDR3 region has 14 residues. The germline V and J ends were trimmed by 3 bases and 2 bases, with 10 bases remaining between them. Germline V gene data show CDR1 as MDHEN and CDR2 as SYDVKM. CDR3 sequence reads: CASSFQRGNYGYTF. DNA for the CDR3: TGTGCCAGCAGTTTCCAGAGGGGAAACTATGGCTACACCTTC.

The rearrangement joins TRBV18 to TRBJ2-1, with D tentatively TRBD1 (6 bases). The length of the CDR3 is 19 residues. Germline V gene data show CDR1 as KGHSH and CDR2 as LQKENI. Trimming removed 3 bases from V and 0 bases from J, with 21 bases in between. CDR3 coding DNA: TGTGCCAGCTCACCTCGCAGGGGCCACCGATTATCCTCCTACAATGAGCAGTTCTTC. Translation gives CASSPRRGHRLSSYNEQFF.